Below, one TCR beta chain is given with its context. The antigen is not known. The junction departs from the called germline gene at one end, perhaps through a read error. The data were taken from a study of CD8 T cells in ankylosing spondylitis. Broader study findings: Earlier studies detected some motif variants in reactive arthritis synovial fluid and blood. Apparently characteristic of ankylosing spondylitis blood was a TCR beta motif (eight highly homologous variants).

The CDR3 runs 13 residues. Germline CDR1 reads MNHNS; CDR2 reads SASEGT. The TCR beta libraries were generated through quantitative 5'-RACE incorporating molecular barcodes. TCRdb called the 5' RACE reads again in MiXCR, with one record for every CDR3 protein. The sample lists around 540,000 distinct CDR3 sequences; roughly 13% were seen once. V gene TRBV6-1 combines with J gene TRBJ1-2, with D maybe TRBD1 (6 bases). The sample comprised blood, either unsorted or a sorted T cell fraction (not recorded which). The receptor's source is a male donor with ankylosing spondylitis. CDR3 sequence (DNA): TGTGCCAGCAGGGAAGACAGGCCCTATGGCTACACCTTC. Translated: CASREDRPYGYTF.